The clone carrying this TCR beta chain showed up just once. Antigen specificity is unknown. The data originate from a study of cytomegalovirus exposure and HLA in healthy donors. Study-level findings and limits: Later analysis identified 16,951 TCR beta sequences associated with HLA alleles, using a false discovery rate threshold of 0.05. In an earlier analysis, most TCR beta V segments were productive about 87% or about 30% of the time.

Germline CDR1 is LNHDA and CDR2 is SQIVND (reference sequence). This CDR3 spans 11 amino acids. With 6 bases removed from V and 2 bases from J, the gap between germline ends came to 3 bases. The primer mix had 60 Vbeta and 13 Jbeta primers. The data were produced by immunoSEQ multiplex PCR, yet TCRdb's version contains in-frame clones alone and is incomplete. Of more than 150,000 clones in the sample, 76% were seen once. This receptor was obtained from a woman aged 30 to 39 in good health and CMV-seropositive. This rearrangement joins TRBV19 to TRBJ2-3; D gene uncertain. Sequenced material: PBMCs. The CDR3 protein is CASSITDTQYF. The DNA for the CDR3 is TGTGCCAGTAGCATCACAGATACGCAGTATTTT.